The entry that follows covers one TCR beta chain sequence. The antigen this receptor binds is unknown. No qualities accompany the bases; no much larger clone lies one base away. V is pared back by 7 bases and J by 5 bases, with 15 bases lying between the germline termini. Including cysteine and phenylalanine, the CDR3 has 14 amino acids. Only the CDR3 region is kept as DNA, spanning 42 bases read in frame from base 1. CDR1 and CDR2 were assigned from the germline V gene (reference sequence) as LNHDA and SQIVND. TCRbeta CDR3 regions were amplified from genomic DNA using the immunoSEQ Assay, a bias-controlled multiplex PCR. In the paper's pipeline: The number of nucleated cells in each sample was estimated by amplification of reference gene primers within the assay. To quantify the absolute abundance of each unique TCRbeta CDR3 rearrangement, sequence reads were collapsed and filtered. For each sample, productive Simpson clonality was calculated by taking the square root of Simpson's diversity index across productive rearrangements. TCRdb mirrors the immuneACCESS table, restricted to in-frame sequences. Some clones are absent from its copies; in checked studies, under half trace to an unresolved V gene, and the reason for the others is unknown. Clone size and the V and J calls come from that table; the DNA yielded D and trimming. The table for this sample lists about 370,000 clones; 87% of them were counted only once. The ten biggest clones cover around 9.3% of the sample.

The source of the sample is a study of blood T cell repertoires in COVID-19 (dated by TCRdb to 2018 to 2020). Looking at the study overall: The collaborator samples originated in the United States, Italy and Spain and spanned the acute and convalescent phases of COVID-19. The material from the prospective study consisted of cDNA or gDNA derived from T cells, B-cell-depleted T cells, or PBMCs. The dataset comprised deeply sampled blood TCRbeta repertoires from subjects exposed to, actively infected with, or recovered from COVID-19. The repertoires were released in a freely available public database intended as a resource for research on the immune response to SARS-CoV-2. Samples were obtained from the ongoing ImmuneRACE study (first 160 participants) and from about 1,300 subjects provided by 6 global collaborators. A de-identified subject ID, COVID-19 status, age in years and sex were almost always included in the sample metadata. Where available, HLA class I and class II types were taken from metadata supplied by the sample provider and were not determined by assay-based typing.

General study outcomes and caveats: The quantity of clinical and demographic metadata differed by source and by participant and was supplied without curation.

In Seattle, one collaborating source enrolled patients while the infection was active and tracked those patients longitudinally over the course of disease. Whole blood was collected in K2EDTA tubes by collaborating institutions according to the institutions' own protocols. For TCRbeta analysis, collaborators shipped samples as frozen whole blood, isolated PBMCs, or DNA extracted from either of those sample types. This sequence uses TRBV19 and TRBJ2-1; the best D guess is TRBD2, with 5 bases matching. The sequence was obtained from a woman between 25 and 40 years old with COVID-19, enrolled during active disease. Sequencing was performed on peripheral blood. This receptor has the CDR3 CASNPGYRHNEQFF. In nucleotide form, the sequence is TGTGCCAGTAATCCGGGATACCGTCACAATGAGCAGTTCTTC.